The next 2 T cell receptor beta chains were all read from a single sample in a study of blood T cell repertoires in COVID-19. This table comes from immunoSEQ multiplex PCR, and its TCRdb copy is limited to in-frame clones, with some not included. The top ten clones hold around 6.3% of a sample with approximately 190,000 clones, under 85% of them seen once. The sample was peripheral blood. The source of these receptors is a woman aged 40 to 49 with acute or convalescent COVID-19.

The chain is built from TRBV4-2 and TRBJ2-2; D call uncertain. V dropped 1 base and J dropped 8 bases, with 11 bases sitting between them. The CDR3 length is 14 residues. Germline CDR1 and CDR2: LGHNA and YNFKEQ. Written as DNA, the CDR3 is TGTGCCAGCAGCCAAGGTCGAGGTTGGGGGGAGCTGTTTTTT. Its translation: CASSQGRGWGELFF.

This sequence joins TRBV9 and TRBJ1-4, with D uncertain. The V gene lost 0 bases and the J gene lost 11 bases, with 20 bases spanning the gap. Per germline, CDR1 SGDLS and CDR2 YYNGEE. The CDR3 length is 16 residues. The CDR3 bases are TGTGCCAGCAGCGTAGGGGAGCATGCCCCAATAGAGAAACTGTTTTTT. Residues: CASSVGEHAPIEKLFF.